This T cell receptor beta chain was observed in a study of T cell responses to AZD1222 COVID-19 vaccine. Generated by immunoSEQ multiplex PCR, the TCRdb table keeps only in-frame clones and is missing some. This table holds more than 100,000 clones, approximately 92% found once. Study-level findings and limits: Baseline seropositivity occurred in only a handful of AZD1222 recipients.

On this clone itself: Its specificity is not known.

The CDR3 is 14 residues long. With 0 bases clipped from V and 8 bases from J, the junction kept 2 bases outside the gene matches. The V gene's germline CDR1 is MNHEY and CDR2 SVGAGI. This sequence joins TRBV6-5 and TRBJ2-1; 9 bases match TRBD1. The clonotype comes from an adult in good health. This material consisted of peripheral blood, taken on day 0 of AZD1222 vaccination. CDR3 nucleotide sequence: TGTGCCAGCAGTTACTCGGACAGGGGCTATGAGCAGTTCTTC. Translated: CASSYSDRGYEQFF.